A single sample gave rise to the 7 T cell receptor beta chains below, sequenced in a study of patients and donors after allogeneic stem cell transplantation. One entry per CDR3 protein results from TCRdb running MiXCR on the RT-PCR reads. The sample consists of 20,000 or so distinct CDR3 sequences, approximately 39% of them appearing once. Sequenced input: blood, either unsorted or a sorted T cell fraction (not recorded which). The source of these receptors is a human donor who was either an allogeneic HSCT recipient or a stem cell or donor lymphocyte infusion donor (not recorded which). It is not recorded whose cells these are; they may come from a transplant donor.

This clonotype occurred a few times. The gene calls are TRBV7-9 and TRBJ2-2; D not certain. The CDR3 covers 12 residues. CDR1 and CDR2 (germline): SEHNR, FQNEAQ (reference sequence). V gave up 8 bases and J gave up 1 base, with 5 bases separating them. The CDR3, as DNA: TGTGCCAGCCATATGAACACCGGGGAGCTGTTTTTT. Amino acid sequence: CASHMNTGELFF.

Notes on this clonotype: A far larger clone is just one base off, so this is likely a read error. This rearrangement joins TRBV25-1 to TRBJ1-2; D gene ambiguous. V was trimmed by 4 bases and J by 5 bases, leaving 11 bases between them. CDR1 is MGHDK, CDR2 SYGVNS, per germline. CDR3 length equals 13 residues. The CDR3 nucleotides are TGTGCCAGCAGTGCGACGGGAGGGTATGGCTACACCTTC. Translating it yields CASSATGGYGYTF.

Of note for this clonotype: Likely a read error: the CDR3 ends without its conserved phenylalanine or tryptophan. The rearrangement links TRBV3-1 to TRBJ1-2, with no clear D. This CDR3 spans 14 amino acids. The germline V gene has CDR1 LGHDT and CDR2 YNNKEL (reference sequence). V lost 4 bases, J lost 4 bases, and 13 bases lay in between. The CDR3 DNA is TGTGCCAGCAGCCCGCTCAGGAGTAGCTATGGCTACACCCTC. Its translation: CASSPLRSSYGYTL.

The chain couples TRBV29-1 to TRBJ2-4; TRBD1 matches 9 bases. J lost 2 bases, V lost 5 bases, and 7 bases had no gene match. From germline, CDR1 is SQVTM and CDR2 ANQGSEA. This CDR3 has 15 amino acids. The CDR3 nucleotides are TGCAGCGTTAGAGGGACAGGGAGGACCAAAAACATTCAGTACTTC. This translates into CSVRGTGRTKNIQYF.

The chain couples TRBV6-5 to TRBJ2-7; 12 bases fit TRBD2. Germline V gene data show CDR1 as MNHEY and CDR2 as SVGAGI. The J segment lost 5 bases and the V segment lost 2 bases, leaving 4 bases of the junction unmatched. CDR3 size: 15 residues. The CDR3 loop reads CASSYALAGGHEQYF. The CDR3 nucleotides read TGTGCCAGCAGTTACGCACTAGCGGGAGGACACGAGCAGTACTTC.

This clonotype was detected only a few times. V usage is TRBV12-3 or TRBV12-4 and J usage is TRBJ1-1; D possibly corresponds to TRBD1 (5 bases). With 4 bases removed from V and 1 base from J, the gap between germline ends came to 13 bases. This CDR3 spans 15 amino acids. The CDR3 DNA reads TGTGCCAGCAGTTATGCCTGGGGGACGAACACTGAAGCTTTCTTT. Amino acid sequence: CASSYAWGTNTEAFF.

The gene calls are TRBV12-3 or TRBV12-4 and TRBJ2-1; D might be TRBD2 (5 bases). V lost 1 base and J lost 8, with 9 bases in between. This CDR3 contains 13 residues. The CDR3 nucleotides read TGTGCCAGCAGTTTAGTCGGGAACGATGAGCAGTTCTTC. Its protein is CASSLVGNDEQFF.